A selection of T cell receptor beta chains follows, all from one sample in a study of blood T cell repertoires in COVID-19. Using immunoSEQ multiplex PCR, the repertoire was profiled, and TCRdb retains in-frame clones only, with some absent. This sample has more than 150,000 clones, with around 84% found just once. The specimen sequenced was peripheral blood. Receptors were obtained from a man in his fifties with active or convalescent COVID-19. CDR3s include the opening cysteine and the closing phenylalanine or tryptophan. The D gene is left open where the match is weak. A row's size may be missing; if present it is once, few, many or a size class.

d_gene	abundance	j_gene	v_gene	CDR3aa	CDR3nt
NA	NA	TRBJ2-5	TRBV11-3	CASSLELVKETQYF	TGTGCCAGCAGCTTAGAACTAGTTAAAGAGACCCAGTACTTC
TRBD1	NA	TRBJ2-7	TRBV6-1	CASSEARGYRGTYEQYF	TGTGCCAGCAGTGAAGCCAGGGGGTATCGAGGAACCTACGAGCAGTACTTC
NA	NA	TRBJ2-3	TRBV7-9	CASSLSAGPTDTQYF	TGTGCCAGCAGCTTATCTGCAGGGCCCACAGATACGCAGTATTTT
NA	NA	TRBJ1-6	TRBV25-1	CASREGNSPLHF	TGTGCCAGCAGGGAAGGCAATTCACCCCTCCACTTT
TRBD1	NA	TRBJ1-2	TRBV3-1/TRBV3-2	CASSQGQGPDGYTF	TGTGCCAGCAGCCAAGGACAGGGGCCGGATGGCTACACCTTC
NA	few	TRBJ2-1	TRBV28	CASSLARDEQFF	TGTGCCAGCAGTTTGGCCAGGGATGAGCAGTTCTTC
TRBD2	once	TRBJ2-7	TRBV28	CASSPSGGGEQYF	TGTGCCAGCAGTCCCTCGGGAGGAGGGGAGCAGTACTTC
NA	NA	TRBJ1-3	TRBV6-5	CASSLDSYSGNTIYF	TGTGCCAGCAGTCTCGACAGCTACTCTGGAAACACCATATATTTT
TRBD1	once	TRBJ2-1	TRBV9	CASSVGSWTGGHNEQFF	TGTGCCAGCAGCGTAGGGTCTTGGACAGGGGGCCACAATGAGCAGTTCTTC
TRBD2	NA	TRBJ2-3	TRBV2	CASSPTAGLAGTDTQYF	TGTGCCAGCAGTCCAACCGCGGGACTAGCGGGCACAGATACGCAGTATTTT
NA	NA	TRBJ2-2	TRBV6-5	CASSYQGITGELFF	TGTGCCAGCAGTTACCAGGGTATCACCGGGGAGCTGTTTTTT
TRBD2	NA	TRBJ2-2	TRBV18	CASSHRSSGRFANTGELFF	TGTGCCAGCTCACATCGGAGTAGCGGGCGGTTCGCGAACACCGGGGAGCTGTTTTTT
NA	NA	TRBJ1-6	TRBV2	CASSPDSSYNSPLHF	TGTGCCAGCAGTCCTGACAGTAGTTATAATTCACCCCTCCACTTT
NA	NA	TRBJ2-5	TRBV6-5	CASSYSNYFETQYF	TGTGCCAGCAGTTACTCGAACTATTTCGAGACCCAGTACTTC
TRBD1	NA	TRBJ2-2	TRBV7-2	CASSPRVQGANTGELFF	TGTGCCAGCAGCCCCCGTGTGCAGGGGGCTAACACCGGGGAGCTGTTTTTT
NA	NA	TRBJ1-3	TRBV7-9	CASSLQGHGNTIYF	TGTGCCAGCAGCTTACAGGGTCATGGAAACACCATATATTTT
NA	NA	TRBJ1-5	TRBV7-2	CASSLVLGRSQPQHF	TGTGCCAGCAGCTTAGTTTTGGGGAGAAGTCAGCCCCAGCATTTT
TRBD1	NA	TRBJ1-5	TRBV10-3	CAIRPAGTGDQPQHF	TGTGCCATCAGACCAGCGGGGACAGGGGACCAGCCCCAGCATTTT
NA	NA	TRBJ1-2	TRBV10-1	CASSEGGNGYTF	TGCGCCAGCAGTGAGGGGGGGAATGGCTACACCTTC
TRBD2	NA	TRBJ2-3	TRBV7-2	CASSLGRGKTDTQYF	TGTGCCAGCAGCCTAGGGCGGGGGAAGACAGATACGCAGTATTTT
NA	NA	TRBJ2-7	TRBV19	CANMSGQAYEQYF	TGTGCCAACATGTCCGGACAAGCCTACGAGCAGTACTTC
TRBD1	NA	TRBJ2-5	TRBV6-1	CASSDRGTGGLYETQYF	TGTGCCAGCAGTGATAGGGGGACAGGGGGTTTGTATGAGACCCAGTACTTC
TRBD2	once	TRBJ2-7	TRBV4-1	CASSQDIGLAGPGEQYF	TGCGCCAGCAGCCAAGATATAGGACTAGCGGGCCCGGGGGAGCAGTACTTC
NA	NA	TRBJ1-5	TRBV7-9	CASSSRQENQPQHF	TGTGCCAGCAGCTCCCGACAGGAGAATCAGCCCCAGCATTTT